These 29 T cell receptor beta chains originate from one sample sequenced in a study of breast tumors, draining lymph nodes, adjacent tissues. The lymph nodes were axillary draining lymph nodes from breast cancer patients. TCRdb reprocessed the multiplex PCR reads via MiXCR and lists one record per CDR3 protein. Seen here are some 85,000 distinct CDR3 sequences, around 29% observed once, and the top ten hold 8.1%. What was sequenced was axillary lymph node tissue. All receptors derive from a female donor with breast cancer. Some clones in this sample may be carry-over from other donors' samples.

This clonotype was recorded at least ten times. The chain uses TRBV3-1 and TRBJ1-2; possibly TRBD1 for D (5 bases). V gave up 7 bases and J gave up 1 base, with 16 bases separating them. The CDR3 extends over 15 amino acids. The V gene's germline CDR1 is LGHDT and CDR2 YNNKEL (reference sequence). This CDR3 is CASKGVVGDNYGYTF. As DNA, the CDR3 is TGTGCCAGCAAAGGGGTCGTCGGGGATAACTATGGCTACACCTTC.

This clonotype was seen at least ten times. V gene TRBV5-5 combines with J gene TRBJ2-5; D unresolved. The CDR3 is 12 amino acids. V lost 1 base and J lost 5, with 6 bases in between. Germline values: CDR1 SGHKS, CDR2 YYEKEE (reference sequence). The CDR3 DNA follows: TGTGCCAGCAGCTTGCCGTTGGAGACCCAGTACTTC. Translated: CASSLPLETQYF.

This clonotype was counted ten times or more. This may arise from a read error, as a much more abundant clone is one base away. J is TRBJ2-7 and V is TRBV20-1; 9 nucleotides match TRBD2. The CDR3 spans 14 residues. Germline values: CDR1 DFQATT, CDR2 SNEGSKA (reference sequence). The CDR3 nucleotides are TGCAGTGCTCGGACCGGGACTAGCTCCTCCGAGCAGTACTTC. Encoded protein: CSARTGTSSSEQYF.

This clonotype was seen ten or more times. This clone may be a read error of a much larger clone one base away. It is likely a read error, because the conserved phenylalanine at the end of the CDR3 is missing. The chain employs TRBV20-1 and TRBJ2-7; tentatively, D is TRBD2 (5 bases). The CDR3 consists of 13 residues. Germline V gene lookup returns CDR1 DFQATT and CDR2 SNEGSKA (reference sequence). V was trimmed by 5 bases and J by 4 bases, leaving 15 bases between them. The CDR3 here is CSASLGSVYEQYL. CDR3 DNA: TGCAGTGCTTCACTAGGATCTGTGTACGAGCAGTACCTC.

This clonotype came up many times. The chain uses TRBV5-1 and TRBJ2-1, with D possibly being TRBD1 or TRBD2 (5 bases each). This CDR3 spans 12 amino acids. V lost 5 bases to trimming and J lost 3 bases, with 6 bases between them. Per the germline V gene, CDR1 is SGHRS and CDR2 is YFSETQ. Here the CDR3 reads CASSGGYNEQFF. DNA for the CDR3: TGCGCCAGCAGTGGGGGCTACAATGAGCAGTTCTTC.

Many counts were recorded for this clonotype. The chain's CDR3 is CASSQDLPGTGALHF. Here the CDR3 DNA reads TGTGCCAGCAGCCAAGATCTCCCAGGGACGGGAGCCCTCCACTTT. The chain uses TRBV14 and TRBJ1-6, with D possibly being TRBD1 (5 bases). This CDR3 is 15 amino acids long. The V end was cut by 0 bases, the J end by 14 bases, with 17 bases between. Germline CDR1 reads SGHDN; CDR2 reads FVKESK.

In its sample, this clonotype was seen once. The chain joins TRBV5-1 to TRBJ1-2; no reliable D call. Per the germline V gene, CDR1 is SGHRS and CDR2 is YFSETQ. V gave up 0 bases and J gave up 4 bases, with 7 bases separating them. This CDR3 is built from 13 residues. Here the CDR3 reads CASSLEGAYGYTF. The CDR3 nucleotides read TGCGCCAGCAGCTTGGAGGGAGCCTATGGCTACACCTTC.

This clonotype was seen repeatedly, ten times or more. The chain couples TRBV20-1 to TRBJ2-2; D perhaps matches TRBD2 (6 bases). Germline V gene sequence: CDR1 DFQATT, CDR2 SNEGSKA (reference sequence). The CDR3 length is 14 residues. V was trimmed by 6 bases and J by 6 bases, leaving 17 bases between them. CDR3 nucleotides: TGCAGTGCCCCCCAGGCGGGGCTTGCCGGGGAGCTGTTTTTT. It specifies CSAPQAGLAGELFF.

This clonotype showed up many times. The chain combines TRBV6-2 or TRBV6-3 with TRBJ2-3; possibly TRBD2 for D (10 bases). Germline CDR1 reads MNHEY; CDR2 reads SVGEGT. The germline V and J ends were trimmed by 6 bases and 6 bases, with 25 bases remaining between them. This CDR3 is 17 amino acids long. As DNA, the CDR3 is TGTGCCAGCAGGAACAGGGGGCTAGCGGGAGCGCTTGATACGCAGTATTTT. Translation gives CASRNRGLAGALDTQYF.

This clonotype was counted at least ten times. The chain has TRBV5-8 and TRBJ2-1; tentatively, D is TRBD2 (6 bases). CDR3 length: 16 residues. V dropped 4 bases and J dropped 8 bases, with 22 bases sitting between them. Per the germline V gene, CDR1 is SGHTS and CDR2 is YDEGEE. CDR3 sequence (DNA): TGTGCCAGCAGCCCCGCGGGACTCTACGGCTCGGATGAGCAGTTCTTC. Amino acids: CASSPAGLYGSDEQFF.

The chain links TRBV5-4 to TRBJ2-5; D may be TRBD1 (6 bases). With 4 bases removed from V and 9 bases from J, the gap between germline ends came to 22 bases. Germline V gene data show CDR1 as SGHNT and CDR2 as YYREEE (reference sequence). The CDR3 spans 15 residues. CDR3: CASSTAGAGSGAQYF. The CDR3 nucleotides read TGTGCCAGCAGCACAGCAGGGGCCGGATCAGGGGCCCAGTACTTC.

The table lists this clonotype with many counts. J is TRBJ2-2 and V is TRBV12-3 or TRBV12-4; D gene uncertain. With 3 bases removed from V and 0 bases from J, the gap between germline ends came to 5 bases. This CDR3 comprises 14 residues. CDR3 nucleotides: TGTGCCAGCAGTTTCCCCCCGAACACCGGGGAGCTGTTTTTT. This encodes CASSFPPNTGELFF.

To note about this clonotype: A junction end diverges from the germline sequence, so it may reflect a read error. This sequence joins TRBV19 and TRBJ2-7, with 8 positions matching TRBD1. There are 14 residues in the CDR3. CDR1 is LNHDA and CDR2 is SQIVND in the germline V gene (reference sequence). The CDR3: CASSRDRGSYKQHF. For the CDR3, the DNA is TGTGCCAGTAGCCGAGACAGGGGATCCTACAAGCAGCACTTC.

The V and J genes are TRBV7-9 and TRBJ2-5, with unresolved D. Germline assignment: CDR1 SEHNR and CDR2 FQNEAQ (reference sequence). The CDR3 is 16 residues long. Trimming stripped 4 bases from V and 2 bases from J, with 17 bases between. In DNA, the CDR3 is TGTGCCAGCAGCTCCAAGGACCGGCGCTCTCAAGAGACCCAGTACTTC. Amino acids: CASSSKDRRSQETQYF.

The sample holds many counts of this clonotype. CDR3 in DNA: TGCAGTGCTAGAGACCTCGGCGGGAGGGCCACGAACACCGGGGAGCTGTTTTTT. As protein: CSARDLGGRATNTGELFF. The chain carries TRBV20-1 and TRBJ2-2; TRBD2 matches 9 bases. The junction had 8 bases not matched to a gene; V was cut back by 0 bases and J by 0 bases. This CDR3 has 18 amino acids. Germline V gives CDR1 DFQATT, CDR2 SNEGSKA (reference sequence).

This clonotype was counted at least ten times. The J gene is TRBJ1-1, the V gene TRBV15; 7 bases are shared with TRBD1. After removal of 5 bases from V and 9 bases from J, the junction contained 6 bases not matched to a gene. The V gene's germline CDR1 is LNHNV and CDR2 YYDKDF (reference sequence). This CDR3 has 12 amino acids. DNA for the CDR3: TGTGCCACCAGCGGGACAGCGACTCAAGCTTTCTTT. It codes for CATSGTATQAFF. The entire variable domain, with the rest obtained from reference TRBV15 and TRBJ1-1, is as follows: DAMVIQNPRYQVTQFGKPVTLSCSQTLNHNVMYWYQQKSSQAPKLLFHYYDKDFNNEADTPDNFQSRRPNTSFCFLDIRSPGLGDTAMYLCATSGTATQAFFGQGTRLTVV.

This clonotype was detected many times. The chain combines TRBV24-1 with TRBJ2-7; D perhaps matches TRBD1 (6 bases). The length of the CDR3 is 11 residues. V lost 9 bases and J lost 7, with 12 bases in between. The V gene's germline CDR1 is KGHDR and CDR2 SFDVKD. CDR3 amino acids: CATGDMGEQYF. The CDR3, as DNA: TGTGCCACCGGGGACATGGGGGAGCAGTACTTC.

This clonotype was picked up many times. The genes are TRBV4-3 and TRBJ1-5; no clear D gene. The CDR3 contains 14 residues. From germline, CDR1 is LGHNA and CDR2 YSLEER. The ends were cut back, 1 base at V and 1 base at J, with 5 bases in the middle. CDR3 in DNA: TGCGCCAGCAGCCAAGGCCCGAGCAATCAGCCCCAGCATTTT. Protein: CASSQGPSNQPQHF.

The table lists this clonotype with many counts. The genes are TRBV27 and TRBJ2-1; a possible D gene is TRBD2 (6 bases). The CDR3 consists of 18 residues. The germline gives CDR1 MNHEY, CDR2 SMNVEV (reference sequence). V shed 6 bases and J shed 0 bases, with 21 bases lying between them. CDR3 in amino acids: CASSYTARHSGSYNEQFF. In DNA form, the CDR3 reads TGTGCCAGCAGCTACACGGCCCGACATAGCGGCTCCTACAATGAGCAGTTCTTC.

This clonotype was detected once. This rearrangement joins TRBV2 to TRBJ1-3; D remains unclear. Between the trimmed V and J ends, which lost 4 bases and 5 bases, there was a span of 12 bases. The CDR3 covers 14 residues. In germline, CDR1 is SNHLY, CDR2 FYNNEI. CDR3 nucleotides: TGTGCCAGCAGTGGACGAGACGGCAGAAACACCATATATTTT. Amino acids: CASSGRDGRNTIYF.

The V gene is TRBV7-8, the J gene TRBJ2-1; 10 positions agree with TRBD2. V shed 6 bases and J 5 bases; nucleotides not matched to a gene: 13. The CDR3 sequence is 17 residues long. CDR1 is SGHVS and CDR2 is FQNEAQ in the germline V gene. CDR3: CASSASSSGRAHNEQFF. The DNA for the CDR3 is TGTGCCAGCAGTGCCAGTTCTAGCGGGAGAGCCCACAATGAGCAGTTCTTC.

As to this clonotype: Lacking the conserved final phenylalanine or tryptophan, this CDR3 likely reflects a read error. This chain uses TRBV7-2 with TRBJ2-4; D remains ambiguous. CDR1 is SGHTA and CDR2 is FQGNSA in the germline V gene. The CDR3 consists of 14 residues. Trimming stripped 2 bases from V and 3 bases from J, with 8 bases between. The DNA for the CDR3 is TGTGCCAGCAGCTTAACATTGGGCAAAAACATTCAGTACCTC. Protein sequence: CASSLTLGKNIQYL.

This clonotype showed up many times. In nucleotides, the CDR3 is TGCGCCAGCAGCTTGGCCTCCGGGACACCCTACGAGCAGTACTTC. This sequence encodes CASSLASGTPYEQYF. This chain uses TRBV5-1 with TRBJ2-7; D possibly corresponds to TRBD1 (6 bases). Trimming cost V 0 bases and J 2 bases, with 12 bases left between them. Germline V lookup: CDR1 SGHRS, CDR2 YFSETQ. The length of the CDR3 is 15 residues.

Many counts were recorded for this clonotype. The chain has TRBV7-9 and TRBJ2-5; D is possibly TRBD2 (5 bases). The V end lost 6 bases, the J end lost 1 base, and 9 bases lay between the germline ends. The CDR3 extends over 13 amino acids. The germline V gene encodes CDR1 SEHNR and CDR2 FQNEAQ (reference sequence). CDR3 nucleotides: TGTGCCAGCAGTCCTAGCTCCCAAGAGACCCAGTACTTC. Encoded protein: CASSPSSQETQYF.

The rearrangement links TRBV7-3 to TRBJ2-3; tentatively, D is TRBD2 (5 bases). In germline, CDR1 is SGHTA, CDR2 FQGTGA. The CDR3 is made up of 13 amino acids. V was trimmed by 1 base and J by 9 bases, leaving 11 bases between them. CDR3 bases: TGTGCCAGCAGCTTAAACGCTCTAGCAACGCAGTATTTT. Translation: CASSLNALATQYF.

The V gene is TRBV2, the J gene TRBJ2-5, with D tentatively TRBD1 or TRBD2 (5 bases each). Per germline, CDR1 SNHLY and CDR2 FYNNEI. V shed 1 base and J shed 2 bases, with 11 bases lying between them. This CDR3 spans 15 amino acids. The CDR3, as DNA: TGTGCCAGCAGTGAAGATGGGGGACCTCAAGAGACCCAGTACTTC. This codes for CASSEDGGPQETQYF.

This clonotype was seen ten or more times. This chain uses TRBV7-2 with TRBJ2-7; tentative D call: TRBD2 (6 bases). The V gene's germline CDR1 is SGHTA and CDR2 FQGNSA. This CDR3 is 13 amino acids long. The V end was cut by 7 bases, the J end by 7 bases, with 17 bases between. CDR3 DNA: TGTGCCAGCACCGCCTCACTAGCTCGGGAGCAGTACTTC. Its translation: CASTASLAREQYF.

This clonotype was detected many times. V is TRBV5-1 and J is TRBJ2-7; D uncertain. V lost 7 bases and J 5 bases, leaving 19 bases between the germline ends. CDR3 length: 14 residues. The germline CDR1 and CDR2 sequences are SGHRS and YFSETQ. CDR3 nucleotides: TGCGCCAGCGGTCTGAGGCCAGGTGTGGACGAGCAGTACTTC. Protein: CASGLRPGVDEQYF.

For this clonotype: Given the absence of the conserved phenylalanine or tryptophan at the CDR3 end, a read error is likely. CDR3 bases: TGTGCCAGTGGACAGGGTTCCCGCTCTGGGGCCGACGTCCTGACTTCC. Its protein is CASGQGSRSGADVLTS. V gene TRBV19 combines with J gene TRBJ2-6; 8 positions agree with TRBD1. The CDR3 totals 16 residues. Germline V CDR1 and CDR2: LNHDA, SQIVND (reference sequence).